This TCR beta chain was obtained from a study of control samples from healthy donors and cancer patients. Data came from immunoSEQ multiplex PCR; TCRdb stores just in-frame clones and leaves some out. The sample shows 100,000 to 120,000 clones, roughly 90% of them seen only once. The CDR3 totals 12 residues. CDR1 is MNHEY, CDR2 SVGEGT, per germline. The V gene lost 0 bases and the J gene lost 3 bases, with 2 bases spanning the gap. J is TRBJ1-2 and V is TRBV6-2 or TRBV6-3; no clear D. Material for sequencing was PBMCs. The sequence derives from a woman aged 55-69 years with lung cancer. The CDR3 sequence: CASSYSYYGYTF. As DNA, the CDR3 is TGTGCCAGCAGTTACTCGTACTATGGCTACACCTTC.